This is a list of T cell receptor beta chains from one sample in a study of shared clonotypes between healthy human individuals. The assay was immunoSEQ multiplex PCR, and TCRdb's table has in-frame clones only and misses some. Of about a million clones listed, approximately 75% are singletons. The sequencing input was memory CD4+ T cells from PBMCs. The receptors shown here come from a man younger than 35 in good health. Some clones in this sample may be carry-over from other donors' samples. Both conserved end residues are part of each CDR3. D genes are given only for firm matches. Rows give clone size only sometimes, using once, few, many, or a class for an expanded clone.

J: TRBJ1-2; V: TRBV19; size: .; D: .; DNA: TGTGCCAGTAGTATTGACAGTATCTATGGCTACACCTTC; CDR3: CASSIDSIYGYTF
J: TRBJ1-4; V: TRBV2; size: .; D: TRBD1; DNA: TGTGCCAGCAGAAGACAGGGGGCTAATGAAAAACTGTTTTTT; CDR3: CASRRQGANEKLFF
J: TRBJ1-3; V: TRBV30; size: .; D: .; DNA: TGTGCCTGGAGTGTAGGACAGTCCTCTGGAAACACCATATATTTT; CDR3: CAWSVGQSSGNTIYF
J: TRBJ1-2; V: TRBV27; size: few; D: .; DNA: TGTGCCAGCAGTTTTTCCGACACCAACTATGGCTACACCTTC; CDR3: CASSFSDTNYGYTF
J: TRBJ1-2; V: TRBV27; size: .; D: TRBD1; DNA: TGTGCCAGCAGTTCCTTCACGCACAGGGGCTATGGCTACACCTTC; CDR3: CASSSFTHRGYGYTF
J: TRBJ1-4; V: TRBV4-1; size: .; D: .; DNA: TGCGCCAGCAGCCAAGGGCTGGGATCCGACATCCGAAATGAAAAACTGTTTTTT; CDR3: CASSQGLGSDIRNEKLFF
J: TRBJ2-3; V: TRBV9; size: .; D: .; DNA: TGTGCCAGCAGCGTAGTTTTGAATGGGGATACGCAGTATTTT; CDR3: CASSVVLNGDTQYF
J: TRBJ2-1; V: TRBV4-3; size: few; D: .; DNA: TGCGCCAGCAGCCAAGCTGCCAGCGGGCCTTACAATGAGCAGTTCTTC; CDR3: CASSQAASGPYNEQFF
J: TRBJ1-3; V: TRBV7-2; size: .; D: .; DNA: TGTGCCAGCAGCTTGTCCGGGGGGCTCGGAAACACCATATATTTT; CDR3: CASSLSGGLGNTIYF
J: TRBJ2-5; V: TRBV19; size: .; D: TRBD2; DNA: TGTGCCAGTACCTCAGCGGGAGGGCCGGAGACCCAGTACTTC; CDR3: CASTSAGGPETQYF
J: TRBJ1-5; V: TRBV4-2; size: few; D: TRBD1; DNA: TGTGCCAGCAGCCAAGGCAGGGACAGGGCCTTTCAGCCCCAGCATTTT; CDR3: CASSQGRDRAFQPQHF
J: TRBJ2-1; V: TRBV4-1; size: .; D: .; DNA: TGCGCCAGCAGCCAAGCGGGCCACTACTCCTACAATGAGCAGTTCTTC; CDR3: CASSQAGHYSYNEQFF
J: TRBJ1-4; V: TRBV6-6; size: .; D: TRBD1; DNA: TGTGCCAGTCGGGACAGGGAGGAAAAACTGTTTTTT; CDR3: CASRDREEKLFF
J: TRBJ1-2; V: TRBV18; size: .; D: .; DNA: TGTGCCAGCTCACCCCGGGGCCTAGGGGAAGACTATGGCTACACCTTC; CDR3: CASSPRGLGEDYGYTF
J: TRBJ2-7; V: TRBV5-6; size: .; D: TRBD1; DNA: TGTGCCAGCAGCTTTTTGGGACAGACCTACGAGCAGTACTTC; CDR3: CASSFLGQTYEQYF
J: TRBJ2-7; V: TRBV14; size: .; D: TRBD2; DNA: TGTGCCAGCAGCTATGGTGGGAGCGGGAGGCGCGAGCAGTACTTC; CDR3: CASSYGGSGRREQYF
J: TRBJ1-1; V: TRBV27; size: .; D: TRBD1; DNA: TGTGCCGGCCGGCGGGAACAGGGGGAACGGGAGGCCACTGAAGCTTTCTTT; CDR3: CAGRREQGEREATEAFF
J: TRBJ1-1; V: TRBV20-1; size: .; D: .; DNA: TGCAGTGCTACCAGACCTGAAGCTTTCTTT; CDR3: CSATRPEAFF
J: TRBJ1-2; V: TRBV5-6; size: .; D: .; DNA: TGTGCCAGCAACAGGGCCGGAGACATAGCTAACTATGGCTACACCTTC; CDR3: CASNRAGDIANYGYTF